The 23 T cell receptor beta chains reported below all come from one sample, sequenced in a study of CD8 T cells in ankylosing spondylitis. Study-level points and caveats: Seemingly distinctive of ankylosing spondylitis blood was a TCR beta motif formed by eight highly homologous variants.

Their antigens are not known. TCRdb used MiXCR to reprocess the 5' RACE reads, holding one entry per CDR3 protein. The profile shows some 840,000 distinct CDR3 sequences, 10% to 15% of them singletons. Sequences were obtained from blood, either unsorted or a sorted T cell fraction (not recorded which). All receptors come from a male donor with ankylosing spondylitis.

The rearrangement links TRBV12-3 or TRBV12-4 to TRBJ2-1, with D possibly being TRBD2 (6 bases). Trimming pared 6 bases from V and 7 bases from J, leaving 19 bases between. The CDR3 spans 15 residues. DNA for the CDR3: TGTGCCAGCAGCCTAAGGTTGCCAGGGACTAATGAGCAGTTCTTC. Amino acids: CASSLRLPGTNEQFF.

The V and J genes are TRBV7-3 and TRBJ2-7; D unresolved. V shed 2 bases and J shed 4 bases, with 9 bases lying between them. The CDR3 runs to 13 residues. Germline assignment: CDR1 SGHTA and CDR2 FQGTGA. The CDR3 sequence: CASSLEPIYEQYF. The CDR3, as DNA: TGTGCCAGCAGCTTAGAACCGATTTACGAGCAGTACTTC.

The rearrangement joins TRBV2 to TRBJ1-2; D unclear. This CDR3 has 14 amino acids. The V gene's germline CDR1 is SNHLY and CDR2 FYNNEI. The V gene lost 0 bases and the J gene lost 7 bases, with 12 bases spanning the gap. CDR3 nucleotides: TGTGCCAGCAGTGAAGCTCCTTCCAGAGGTGGCTACACCTTC. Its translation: CASSEAPSRGGYTF.

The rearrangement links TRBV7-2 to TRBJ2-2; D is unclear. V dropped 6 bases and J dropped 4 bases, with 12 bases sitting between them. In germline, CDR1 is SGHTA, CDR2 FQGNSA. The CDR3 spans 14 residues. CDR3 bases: TGTGCCAGCAGGGACCTTGCGAGCACCGGGGAGCTGTTTTTT. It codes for CASRDLASTGELFF.

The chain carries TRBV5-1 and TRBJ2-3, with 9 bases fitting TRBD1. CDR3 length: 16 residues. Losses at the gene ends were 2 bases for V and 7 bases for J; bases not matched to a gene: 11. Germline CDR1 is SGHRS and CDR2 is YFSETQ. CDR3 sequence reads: CASSFTGTGKFNTQYF. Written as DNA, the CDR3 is TGCGCCAGCAGCTTCACCGGGACAGGGAAATTTAATACGCAGTATTTT.

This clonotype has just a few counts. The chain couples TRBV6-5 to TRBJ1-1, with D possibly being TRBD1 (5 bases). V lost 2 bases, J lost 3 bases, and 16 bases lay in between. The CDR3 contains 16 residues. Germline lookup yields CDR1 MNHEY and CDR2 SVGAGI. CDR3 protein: CASSYDLTGGDTEAFF. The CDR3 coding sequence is TGTGCCAGCAGTTACGACCTCACAGGAGGGGACACTGAAGCTTTCTTT.

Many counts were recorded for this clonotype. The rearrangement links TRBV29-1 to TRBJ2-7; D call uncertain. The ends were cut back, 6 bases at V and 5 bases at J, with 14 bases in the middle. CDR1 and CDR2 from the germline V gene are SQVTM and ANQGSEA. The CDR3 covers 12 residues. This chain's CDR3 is CSVKDLGNEQYF. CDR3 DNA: TGCAGCGTCAAGGATCTGGGGAACGAGCAGTACTTC.

The DNA for the CDR3 is TGCAGTGCTGGGGTCTTCAGTTACTACGAGCAGTACTTC. This encodes CSAGVFSYYEQYF. The chain links TRBV20-1 to TRBJ2-7; D is unresolved. The germline V and J ends were trimmed by 5 bases and 3 bases, with 14 bases remaining between them. Germline-derived CDR1 and CDR2 are DFQATT and SNEGSKA (reference sequence). The CDR3 loop spans 13 amino acids.

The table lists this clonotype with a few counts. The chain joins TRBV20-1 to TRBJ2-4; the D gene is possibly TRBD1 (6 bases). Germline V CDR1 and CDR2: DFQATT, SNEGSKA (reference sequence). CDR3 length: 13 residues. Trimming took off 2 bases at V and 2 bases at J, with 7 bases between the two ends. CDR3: CSARRGTKNIQYF. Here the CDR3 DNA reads TGCAGTGCTAGAAGGGGGACCAAAAACATTCAGTACTTC.

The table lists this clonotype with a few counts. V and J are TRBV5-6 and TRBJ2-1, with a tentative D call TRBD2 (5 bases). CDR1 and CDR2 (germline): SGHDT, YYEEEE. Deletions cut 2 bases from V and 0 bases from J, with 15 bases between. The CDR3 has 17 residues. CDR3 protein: CASSFRISALSYNEQFF. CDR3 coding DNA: TGTGCCAGCAGCTTTAGGATTAGCGCCCTCTCCTACAATGAGCAGTTCTTC.

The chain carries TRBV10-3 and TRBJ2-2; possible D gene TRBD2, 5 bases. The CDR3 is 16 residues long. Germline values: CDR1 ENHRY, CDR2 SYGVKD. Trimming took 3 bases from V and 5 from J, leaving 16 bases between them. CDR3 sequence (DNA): TGTGCCATCAGTGAATTAGAGAGGGTTGCGACCGGGGAGCTGTTTTTT. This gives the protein CAISELERVATGELFF.

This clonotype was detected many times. Here the CDR3 reads CASSLGMQGDNSPLHF. The CDR3 region has the DNA TGCGCCAGCAGCTTGGGAATGCAGGGAGATAATTCACCCCTCCACTTT. The chain carries TRBV5-1 and TRBJ1-6; weak D call: TRBD1 (5 bases). Trimming cost V 0 bases and J 5 bases, with 12 bases left between them. The CDR3 consists of 16 residues. Germline V gene lookup returns CDR1 SGHRS and CDR2 YFSETQ.

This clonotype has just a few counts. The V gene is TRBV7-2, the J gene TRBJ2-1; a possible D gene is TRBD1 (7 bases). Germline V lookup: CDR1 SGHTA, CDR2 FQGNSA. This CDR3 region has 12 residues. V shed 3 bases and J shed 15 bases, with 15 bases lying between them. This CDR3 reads CASSLPRRGPFF. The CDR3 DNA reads TGTGCCAGCAGCTTGCCGAGGAGGGGGCCGTTCTTC.

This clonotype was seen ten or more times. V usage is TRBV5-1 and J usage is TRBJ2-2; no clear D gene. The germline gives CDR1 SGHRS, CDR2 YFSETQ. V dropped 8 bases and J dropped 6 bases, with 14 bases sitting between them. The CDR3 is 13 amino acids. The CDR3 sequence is CASTALGSGELFF. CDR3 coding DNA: TGCGCCAGTACCGCTCTTGGGTCCGGGGAGCTGTTTTTT.

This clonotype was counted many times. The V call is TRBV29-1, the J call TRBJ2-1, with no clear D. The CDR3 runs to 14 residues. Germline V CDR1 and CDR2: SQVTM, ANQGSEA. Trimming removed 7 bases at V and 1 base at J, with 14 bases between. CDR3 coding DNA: TGCAGCGGCGACGGCGTAGAGTCCTACAATGAGCAGTTCTTC. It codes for CSGDGVESYNEQFF.

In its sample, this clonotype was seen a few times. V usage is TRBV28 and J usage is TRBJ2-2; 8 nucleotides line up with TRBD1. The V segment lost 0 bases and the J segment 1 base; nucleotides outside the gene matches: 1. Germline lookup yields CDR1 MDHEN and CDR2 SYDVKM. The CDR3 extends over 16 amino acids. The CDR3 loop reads CASSLWGTGNTGELFF. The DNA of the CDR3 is TGTGCCAGCAGTTTATGGGGGACAGGGAACACCGGGGAGCTGTTTTTT.

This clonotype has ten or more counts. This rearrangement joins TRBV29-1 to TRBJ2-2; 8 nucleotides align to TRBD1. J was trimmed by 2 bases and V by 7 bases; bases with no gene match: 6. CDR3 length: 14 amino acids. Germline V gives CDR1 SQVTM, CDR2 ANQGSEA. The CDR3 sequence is CSAGGTGNTGELFF. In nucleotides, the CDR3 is TGCAGCGCCGGCGGGACAGGCAACACCGGGGAGCTGTTTTTT.

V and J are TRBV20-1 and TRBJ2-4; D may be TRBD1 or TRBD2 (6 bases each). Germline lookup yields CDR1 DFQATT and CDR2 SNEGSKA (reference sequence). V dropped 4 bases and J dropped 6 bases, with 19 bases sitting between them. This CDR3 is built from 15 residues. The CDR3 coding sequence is TGCAGTGCTATAAAGGGGTCGGGGGCAGGAAACATTCAGTACTTC. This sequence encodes CSAIKGSGAGNIQYF.

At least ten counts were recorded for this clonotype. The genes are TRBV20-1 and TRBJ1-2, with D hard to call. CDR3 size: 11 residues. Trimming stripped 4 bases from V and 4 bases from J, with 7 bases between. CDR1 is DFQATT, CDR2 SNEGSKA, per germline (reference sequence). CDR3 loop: CSAIQVYGYTF. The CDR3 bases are TGCAGTGCTATTCAGGTCTATGGCTACACCTTC.

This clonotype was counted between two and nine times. DNA of the CDR3: TGTGCCAGCAGCACCGGACTTACTCTCGACTATGGCTACACCTTC. Protein sequence: CASSTGLTLDYGYTF. The V and J genes are TRBV5-4 and TRBJ1-2; no clear D gene. The V end lost 4 bases, the J end lost 3 bases, and 16 bases lay between the germline ends. Germline V gene data show CDR1 as SGHNT and CDR2 as YYREEE (reference sequence). This CDR3 has 15 amino acids.

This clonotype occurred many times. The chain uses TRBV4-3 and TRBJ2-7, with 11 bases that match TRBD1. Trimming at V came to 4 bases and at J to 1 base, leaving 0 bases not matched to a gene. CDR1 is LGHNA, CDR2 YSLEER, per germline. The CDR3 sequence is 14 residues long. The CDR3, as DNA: TGCGCCAGCAGCCGGGACAGGGGGTCCTACGAGCAGTACTTC. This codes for CASSRDRGSYEQYF.

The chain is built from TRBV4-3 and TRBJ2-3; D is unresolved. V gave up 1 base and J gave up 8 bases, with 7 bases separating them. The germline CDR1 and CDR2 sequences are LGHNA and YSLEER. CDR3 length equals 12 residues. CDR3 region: CASSQGVSTQYF. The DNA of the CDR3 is TGCGCCAGCAGCCAAGGAGTGTCTACGCAGTATTTT.

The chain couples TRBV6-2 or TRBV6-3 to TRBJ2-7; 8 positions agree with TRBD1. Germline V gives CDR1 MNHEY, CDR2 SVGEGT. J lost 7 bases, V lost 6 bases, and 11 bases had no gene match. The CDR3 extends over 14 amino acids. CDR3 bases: TGTGCCAGCAGCCTCAGGACAGGGTCGCGGGAGCAGTACTTC. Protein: CASSLRTGSREQYF.